This TCR beta chain was obtained from a study of vaccination effects on CD4 cells after COVID-19. Study at large: The culture medium for 2 million or so PBMC per well included around 9 IU/ml IL-2 and around 9.8 ug/ml peptides.

CDR1 and CDR2 from the germline V gene are ENHRY and SYGVKD. The J segment lost 2 bases and the V segment lost 6 bases, leaving 5 bases of the junction unmatched. This CDR3 is built from 14 residues. A word on this clone: Its antigen remains unidentified.

The table came from immunoSEQ multiplex PCR; TCRdb's copy has only in-frame clones and leaves some out. The sample shows approximately 47,000 clones, just over 70% of them seen only once. Around day 10 of culture, CD4+ T cells were separated out. Two-dose BNT162b2 or mRNA-1273 vaccination was given to participants. Half-medium replacement with IL-2 medium occurred on days 3 and 7. Study-level points and caveats: The study got few convalescent patients and did not collect any early post-infection timepoints.

This TCR derives from a human donor who received a COVID-19 vaccine. Here the sequenced sample was CD4+ T cells from PBMCs cultured without peptide, taken after COVID-19 vaccination. The V call is TRBV10-3, the J call TRBJ2-7; TRBD2 aligns across 9 bases. The chain's CDR3 is CAIRASGATYEQYF. The DNA of the CDR3 is TGTGCCATCAGGGCTAGCGGGGCTACCTACGAGCAGTACTTC.